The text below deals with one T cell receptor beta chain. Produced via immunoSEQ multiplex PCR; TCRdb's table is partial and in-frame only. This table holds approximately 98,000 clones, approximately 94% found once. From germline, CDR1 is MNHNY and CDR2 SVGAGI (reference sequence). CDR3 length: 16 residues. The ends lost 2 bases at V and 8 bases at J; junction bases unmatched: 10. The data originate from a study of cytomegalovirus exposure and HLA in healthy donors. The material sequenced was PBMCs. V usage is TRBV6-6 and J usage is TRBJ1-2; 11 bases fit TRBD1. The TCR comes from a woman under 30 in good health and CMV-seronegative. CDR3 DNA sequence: TGTGCCAGCAGTTACACTCTCGGGACAGGGGGATCCGGCTACACCTTC. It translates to CASSYTLGTGGSGYTF.